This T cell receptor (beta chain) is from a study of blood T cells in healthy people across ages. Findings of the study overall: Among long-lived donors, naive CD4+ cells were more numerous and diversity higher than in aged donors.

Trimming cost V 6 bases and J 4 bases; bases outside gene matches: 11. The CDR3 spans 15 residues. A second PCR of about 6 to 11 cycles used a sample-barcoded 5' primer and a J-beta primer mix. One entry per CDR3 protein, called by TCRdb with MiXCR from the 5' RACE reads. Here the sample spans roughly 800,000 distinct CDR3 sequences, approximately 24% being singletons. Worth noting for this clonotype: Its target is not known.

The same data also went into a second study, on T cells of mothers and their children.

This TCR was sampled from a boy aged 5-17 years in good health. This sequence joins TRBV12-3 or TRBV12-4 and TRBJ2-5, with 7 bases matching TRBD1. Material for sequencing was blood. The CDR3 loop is CASSQRQGMGETQYF. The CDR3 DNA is TGTGCCAGCAGCCAGAGACAGGGAATGGGAGAGACCCAGTACTTC.